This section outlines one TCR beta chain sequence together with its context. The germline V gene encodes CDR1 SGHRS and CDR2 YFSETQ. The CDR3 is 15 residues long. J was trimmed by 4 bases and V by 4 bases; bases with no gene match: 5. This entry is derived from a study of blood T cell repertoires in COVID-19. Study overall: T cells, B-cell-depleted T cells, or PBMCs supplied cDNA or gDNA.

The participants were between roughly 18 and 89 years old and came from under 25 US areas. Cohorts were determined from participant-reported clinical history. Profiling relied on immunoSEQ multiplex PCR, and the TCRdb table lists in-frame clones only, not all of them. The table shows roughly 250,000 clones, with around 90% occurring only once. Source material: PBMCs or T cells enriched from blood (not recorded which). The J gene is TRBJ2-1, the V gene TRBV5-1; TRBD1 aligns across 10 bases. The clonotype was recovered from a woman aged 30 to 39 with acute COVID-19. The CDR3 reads CASSLDRGLYNEQFF. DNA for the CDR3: TGCGCCAGCAGCCTTGACAGGGGGCTTTACAATGAGCAGTTCTTC.